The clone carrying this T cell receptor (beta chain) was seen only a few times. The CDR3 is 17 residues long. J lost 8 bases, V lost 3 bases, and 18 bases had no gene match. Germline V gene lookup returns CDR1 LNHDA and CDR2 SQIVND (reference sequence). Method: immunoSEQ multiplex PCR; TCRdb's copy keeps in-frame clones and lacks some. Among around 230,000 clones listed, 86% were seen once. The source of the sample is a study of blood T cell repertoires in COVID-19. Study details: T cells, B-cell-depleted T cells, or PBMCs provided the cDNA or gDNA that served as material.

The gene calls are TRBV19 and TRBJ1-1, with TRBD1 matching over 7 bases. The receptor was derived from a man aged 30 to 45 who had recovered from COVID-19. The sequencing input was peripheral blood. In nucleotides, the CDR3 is TGTGCCAGTAGTATTTTGTTTGCGACAGGGTGGAATTCAGAAGCTTTCTTT. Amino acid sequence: CASSILFATGWNSEAFF.